The 28 T cell receptor beta chains given below trace back to one sample, sequenced in a study of T cell responses to AZD1222 COVID-19 vaccine. Generated by immunoSEQ multiplex PCR, the TCRdb table keeps only in-frame clones and is missing some. The data hold roughly 150,000 clones, with roughly 90% observed a single time. This sample comprised peripheral blood, obtained on day 0 of AZD1222 vaccination. These receptors were collected from an adult in good health.

The chain combines TRBV10-3 with TRBJ1-5; TRBD1 aligns across 10 bases. CDR1 is ENHRY, CDR2 SYGVKD, per germline. This CDR3 has 18 amino acids. The trim removed 2 bases at V and 0 bases at J, leaving 7 bases unmatched. The CDR3 nucleotides read TGTGCCATCAGTGAGACTAAGACAGGGGGCTATAGCAATCAGCCCCAGCATTTT. Translated, it gives CAISETKTGGYSNQPQHF.

This clone was picked up one time. This chain uses TRBV28 with TRBJ2-7; D is ambiguous. Germline loops: CDR1 MDHEN, CDR2 SYDVKM. Trimming cost V 1 base and J 0 bases, with 4 bases left between them. The CDR3 contains 13 residues. CDR3 in amino acids: CASSLFPSYEQYF. CDR3 coding DNA: TGTGCCAGCAGTTTATTCCCCTCCTACGAGCAGTACTTC. Together with reference TRBV28 and TRBJ2-7, the CDR3 gives the full variable domain: DVKVTQSSRYLVKRTGEKVFLECVQDMDHENMFWYRQDPGLGLRLIYFSYDVKMKEKGDIPEGYSVSREKKERFSLILESASTNQTSMYLCASSLFPSYEQYFGPGTRLTVT.

V usage is TRBV6-6 and J usage is TRBJ1-1; a weak D match, TRBD1 (6 bases). Germline V gene data show CDR1 as MNHNY and CDR2 as SVGAGI (reference sequence). V was clipped by 7 bases and J by 7 bases, with 13 bases between them. The CDR3 covers 12 residues. The CDR3 loop reads CASTSQGDEAFF. The CDR3, as DNA: TGTGCCAGCACCTCACAGGGTGATGAAGCTTTCTTT.

This rearrangement joins TRBV19 to TRBJ1-1, with D hard to call. The CDR3 totals 12 residues. Germline V gene data show CDR1 as LNHDA and CDR2 as SQIVND (reference sequence). The V and J ends lost 8 bases and 3 bases respectively, with 10 bases between them. The chain's CDR3 is CASDRHDTEAFF. The DNA for the CDR3 is TGTGCCAGTGACCGACACGACACTGAAGCTTTCTTT.

V is TRBV6-5 and J is TRBJ1-2, with D uncertain. The germline V and J ends were trimmed by 2 bases and 3 bases, with 7 bases remaining between them. Germline CDR1 and CDR2: MNHEY and SVGAGI. There are 13 residues in the CDR3. For the CDR3, the DNA is TGTGCCAGCAGTTACCAACAGTACTATGGCTACACCTTC. Translated, it gives CASSYQQYYGYTF.

The V and J genes are TRBV6-6 and TRBJ1-3, with D tentatively TRBD1 (5 bases). V lost 7 bases to trimming and J lost 6 bases, with 16 bases between them. In germline, CDR1 is MNHNY, CDR2 SVGAGI (reference sequence). This CDR3 has 14 amino acids. CDR3 bases: TGTGCCAGCACCGCGGACACCCGTTTAAACACCATATATTTT. As protein: CASTADTRLNTIYF.

The V call is TRBV29-1, the J call TRBJ2-3; tentatively, D is TRBD1 or TRBD2 (6 bases each). CDR3 length: 17 amino acids. Germline V gives CDR1 SQVTM, CDR2 ANQGSEA. The V and J ends lost 1 base and 0 bases respectively, with 17 bases between them. CDR3 loop: CSVEGEKGGTSTDTQYF. The CDR3 nucleotides read TGCAGCGTTGAAGGGGAGAAGGGCGGGACAAGCACAGATACGCAGTATTTT.

This clone was seen a few times. The J gene is TRBJ1-4, the V gene TRBV18; 9 nucleotides match TRBD1. Germline CDR1 and CDR2: KGHSH and LQKENI. V gave up 6 bases and J gave up 2 bases; unmatched junction bases: 4. This CDR3 has 15 residues. This CDR3 reads CASSGQGPTNEKLFF. The CDR3 nucleotides are TGTGCCAGCTCGGGACAGGGCCCCACTAATGAAAAACTGTTTTTT.

This chain uses TRBV20-1 with TRBJ1-6; D ambiguous. Germline V CDR1 and CDR2: DFQATT, SNEGSKA (reference sequence). Between the trimmed V and J ends, which lost 3 bases and 7 bases, there was a span of 19 bases. This CDR3 comprises 16 residues. This chain's CDR3 is CSASSFLAVGNSPLHF. The CDR3 nucleotides are TGCAGTGCTAGTTCCTTCCTGGCGGTAGGCAATTCACCCCTCCACTTT.

The rearrangement links TRBV18 to TRBJ1-3, with D tentatively TRBD1 (5 bases). The V gene's germline CDR1 is KGHSH and CDR2 LQKENI. The CDR3 sequence is 15 residues long. Trimming stripped 0 bases from V and 0 bases from J, with 6 bases between. CDR3 in amino acids: CASSPPGGSGNTIYF. DNA for the CDR3: TGTGCCAGCTCACCACCGGGGGGCTCTGGAAACACCATATATTTT.

V and J are TRBV19 and TRBJ2-2; no firm D call. The V end lost 1 base, the J end lost 4 bases, and 7 bases lay between the germline ends. Germline lookup yields CDR1 LNHDA and CDR2 SQIVND (reference sequence). The CDR3 totals 14 residues. CDR3 in amino acids: CASSIGMGTGELFF. The CDR3 nucleotides read TGTGCCAGTAGTATAGGGATGGGCACCGGGGAGCTGTTTTTT.

V and J are TRBV7-2 and TRBJ1-5, with TRBD1 identical over 7 bases. This CDR3 is 15 amino acids long. Unmatched junction bases numbered 2, after V lost 2 bases and J lost 1 base. Germline lookup yields CDR1 SGHTA and CDR2 FQGNSA. As DNA, the CDR3 is TGTGCCAGCAGCTTATGGGGACAGAGCAATCAGCCCCAGCATTTT. Its protein is CASSLWGQSNQPQHF.

CDR3 sequence: CASSLWTGNSPLHF. CDR3 coding DNA: TGTGCCAGCAGTTTGTGGACAGGGAATTCACCCCTCCACTTT. This chain uses TRBV6-5 with TRBJ1-6; TRBD1 agrees at 8 bases. The germline gives CDR1 MNHEY, CDR2 SVGAGI. CDR3 size: 14 residues. V gave up 4 bases and J gave up 7 bases; unmatched junction bases: 3.

V is TRBV7-6 and J is TRBJ2-5; D may be TRBD2 (6 bases). The V gene lost 4 bases and the J gene lost 5 bases, with 17 bases spanning the gap. CDR1 and CDR2 (germline): SGHVS, FNYEAQ. This CDR3 is 15 amino acids long. The CDR3 sequence is CASSSASGSGETQYF. As DNA, the CDR3 is TGTGCCAGCAGCTCAGCGTCCGGGAGCGGGGAGACCCAGTACTTC. Full variable domain (outside the CDR3, taken from reference TRBV7-6 and TRBJ2-5): GAGVSQSPRYKVTKRGQDVALRCDPISGHVSLYWYRQALGQGPEFLTYFNYEAQQDKSGLPNDRFSAERPEGSISTLTIQRTEQRDSAMYRCASSSASGSGETQYFGPGTRLLVL.

The V gene is TRBV9, the J gene TRBJ2-3; the D gene is possibly TRBD2 (6 bases). CDR1 is SGDLS, CDR2 YYNGEE, per germline. The ends were cut back, 5 bases at V and 3 bases at J, with 16 bases in the middle. CDR3 length: 15 residues. CDR3 DNA: TGTGCCAGCAGTCCGTTCGGGAGCTCAACAGATACGCAGTATTTT. This gives the protein CASSPFGSSTDTQYF.

The chain couples TRBV19 to TRBJ1-6; unclear D gene. V lost 7 bases, J lost 0 bases, and 7 bases lay in between. In germline, CDR1 is LNHDA, CDR2 SQIVND (reference sequence). The CDR3 runs to 14 residues. This CDR3 reads CASNQNSYNSPLHF. The CDR3, as DNA: TGTGCCAGTAACCAGAACTCCTATAATTCACCCCTCCACTTT.

The rearrangement uses TRBV5-1 and TRBJ2-7; 10 positions agree with TRBD1. There are 14 residues in the CDR3. V trimming: 0 bases; J trimming: 6 bases; junction bases outside the gene matches: 3. Germline CDR1 is SGHRS and CDR2 is YFSETQ. CDR3 coding DNA: TGCGCCAGCAGCTTGGCCGGGACAGGGGCCGAGCAGTACTTC. This gives the protein CASSLAGTGAEQYF.

V and J are TRBV5-6 and TRBJ1-1, with 11 bases fitting TRBD1. V was pared by 2 bases and J by 3 bases, with 6 bases of the junction left unmatched. The CDR3 length is 16 residues. Germline CDR1 and CDR2: SGHDT and YYEEEE. CDR3 residues: CASSFSGQGAYTEAFF. The DNA for the CDR3 is TGTGCCAGCAGCTTCTCCGGACAGGGGGCTTACACTGAAGCTTTCTTT.

The rearrangement joins TRBV29-1 to TRBJ1-2; 8 bases map to TRBD1. Germline CDR1 and CDR2: SQVTM and ANQGSEA. J lost 8 bases, V lost 6 bases, and 5 bases had no gene match. This CDR3 spans 11 amino acids. The CDR3 region is CSVSTGDGYTF. In DNA form, the CDR3 reads TGCAGCGTGTCGACAGGGGACGGCTACACCTTC.

This clone was counted once. The rearrangement links TRBV7-9 to TRBJ2-3, with D unclear. The ends were cut back, 2 bases at V and 2 bases at J, with 8 bases in the middle. The germline V gene encodes CDR1 SEHNR and CDR2 FQNEAQ (reference sequence). This CDR3 has 14 amino acids. The CDR3 DNA reads as TGTGCCAGCAGCTTAACGGGTTCCACAGATACGCAGTATTTT. It is translated as CASSLTGSTDTQYF.

This chain links TRBV28 with TRBJ1-6; 7 positions agree with TRBD1. Germline values: CDR1 MDHEN, CDR2 SYDVKM. Trimming removed 10 bases from V and 1 base from J; junction bases left unmatched: 4. The CDR3 has 14 amino acids. In DNA form, the CDR3 reads TGTGCCACTCAGGGGGGGTCCTATAATTCACCCCTCCACTTT. This gives the protein CATQGGSYNSPLHF. Supplemented by reference TRBV28 and TRBJ1-6, the full variable domain reads DVKVTQSSRYLVKRTGEKVFLECVQDMDHENMFWYRQDPGLGLRLIYFSYDVKMKEKGDIPEGYSVSREKKERFSLILESASTNQTSMYLCATQGGSYNSPLHFGNGTRLTVT.

The CDR3 DNA sequence: TGTGCCAGCTCACCAGCCCGGACAGGGGTCAATCAGCCCCAGCATTTT. It specifies CASSPARTGVNQPQHF. The chain is built from TRBV18 and TRBJ1-5; 9 bases align to TRBD1. The CDR3 loop spans 16 amino acids. Germline CDR1 is KGHSH and CDR2 is LQKENI. Trimming removed 2 bases from V and 3 bases from J; junction bases left unmatched: 5.

This chain connects TRBV7-8 to TRBJ1-1; 7 bases fit TRBD1. Trimming took 5 bases from V and 4 from J; bases not matched to a gene: 1. CDR1 is SGHVS, CDR2 FQNEAQ, per germline. CDR3 length: 12 amino acids. The DNA for the CDR3 is TGTGCCAGCAGCAGACAGGGCACTGAAGCTTTCTTT. The encoded protein is CASSRQGTEAFF.

The chain couples TRBV3-1 (or the pseudogene TRBV3-2) to TRBJ1-2; D is possibly TRBD1 (5 bases). Trimming took off 3 bases at V and 8 bases at J, with 16 bases between the two ends. The CDR3 is 14 amino acids. Germline loops: CDR1 LGHDT, CDR2 YNNKEL (reference sequence). The CDR3 nucleotides are TGTGCCAGCAGCCATCCCTCGGGGGAGTACGGCTACACCTTC. It is translated as CASSHPSGEYGYTF.

This chain uses TRBV5-1 with TRBJ2-7; tentatively, D is TRBD1 (5 bases). Trimming pared 1 base from V and 3 bases from J, leaving 11 bases between. This CDR3 is 14 amino acids long. Germline CDR1 and CDR2: SGHRS and YFSETQ. The CDR3: CASSLRQNDYEQYF. DNA of the CDR3: TGCGCCAGCAGCTTGAGACAGAATGACTACGAGCAGTACTTC.

The rearrangement links TRBV6-5 to TRBJ1-1; D perhaps matches TRBD1 (5 bases). The CDR3 contains 13 residues. Germline loops: CDR1 MNHEY, CDR2 SVGAGI. Trimming stripped 5 bases from V and 10 bases from J, with 17 bases between. The CDR3 is CASSLGTGGTAFF. The CDR3 DNA follows: TGTGCCAGCAGTCTTGGGACGGGGGGTACAGCTTTCTTT.

The rearrangement joins TRBV7-2 to TRBJ2-7, with D unclear. Germline lookup yields CDR1 SGHTA and CDR2 FQGNSA. Trimming took off 0 bases at V and 1 base at J, with 7 bases between the two ends. CDR3 length: 14 amino acids. CDR3 nucleotide sequence: TGTGCCAGCAGCTTAGCGTATCAGTCCTACGAGCAGTACTTC. Its translation is CASSLAYQSYEQYF.

The chain uses TRBV7-2 and TRBJ2-2; TRBD2 might be the D (6 bases). The germline CDR1 and CDR2 sequences are SGHTA and FQGNSA. The CDR3 has 15 residues. V was cut by 2 bases and J by 4 bases, with 11 bases left in between. The CDR3 reads CASSLMGLLTGELFF. CDR3 in DNA: TGTGCCAGCAGCTTAATGGGACTCCTCACCGGGGAGCTGTTTTTT. Using reference TRBV7-2 and TRBJ2-2 for the parts outside the CDR3, the full variable domain is GAGVSQSPSNKVTEKGKDVELRCDPISGHTALYWYRQSLGQGLEFLIYFQGNSAPDKSGLPSDRFSAERTGGSVSTLTIQRTQQEDSAVYLCASSLMGLLTGELFFGEGSRLTVL.